The 18 T cell receptor beta chains below were found in one sample sequenced in a study of blood T cell repertoires in COVID-19. TCRdb's table, derived via immunoSEQ multiplex PCR, lists solely in-frame clones and lacks some. The table lists about 420,000 clones, 70% to 90% of them singletons. The sequenced sample was peripheral blood. The source is a young man with COVID-19, enrolled during active disease.

Worth noting for this clone: Within the sample, other DNA sequences also encode this same CDR3. The V call is TRBV5-1, the J call TRBJ1-4; TRBD1 matches at 7 bases. Germline trimming cut 2 bases from V and 3 bases from J; bases unmatched to any gene: 1. CDR1 SGHRS and CDR2 YFSETQ come from the germline V gene. The CDR3 is 14 residues long. The CDR3 DNA follows: TGCGCCAGCAGCTTTGGGACAGCTAATGAAAAACTGTTTTTT. The encoded protein is CASSFGTANEKLFF.

The genes are TRBV11-2 and TRBJ2-7; D not certain. V gave up 5 bases and J gave up 4 bases, with 9 bases separating them. The CDR3 has 12 residues. Per the germline V gene, CDR1 is SGHAT and CDR2 is FQNNGV. The CDR3, as DNA: TGTGCCAGCAGCAGCGCACGGTACGAGCAGTACTTC. Protein sequence: CASSSARYEQYF.

V is TRBV21-1 and J is TRBJ1-1. TRBV21-1 is a known pseudogene. This CDR3 has 14 amino acids. As DNA, the CDR3 is TGTGCCAGCAGCGCACCCGGGGGGGTAACTGAAGCTTTCTTT. Residues: CASSAPGGVTEAFF.

The J gene is TRBJ2-5, the V gene TRBV15, with a tentative D call TRBD2 (6 bases). CDR3 length equals 17 residues. The germline V and J ends were trimmed by 3 bases and 2 bases, with 19 bases remaining between them. The germline CDR1 and CDR2 sequences are LNHNV and YYDKDF (reference sequence). Here the CDR3 DNA reads TGTGCCACCAGCAGCGGAGGGTTCCTTCACTATCAAGAGACCCAGTACTTC. Amino acid sequence: CATSSGGFLHYQETQYF.

This chain joins TRBV7-9 and TRBJ1-5, with 8 bases that match TRBD1. V was pared by 4 bases and J by 2 bases, with 7 bases of the junction left unmatched. This CDR3 has 16 residues. Germline-derived CDR1 and CDR2 are SEHNR and FQNEAQ (reference sequence). The CDR3 nucleotides are TGTGCCAGCAGCTCAAGTCAGGGGGCAGGCAATCAGCCCCAGCATTTT. It codes for CASSSSQGAGNQPQHF.

The gene calls are TRBV10-3 and TRBJ2-7, with 8 bases matching TRBD2. The trim removed 8 bases at V and 3 bases at J, leaving 9 bases unmatched. The CDR3 extends over 14 amino acids. Germline V lookup: CDR1 ENHRY, CDR2 SYGVKD. The CDR3 nucleotides read TGTGCCATCGGTAGCGGGGTAGACTACTACGAGCAGTACTTC. Its translation is CAIGSGVDYYEQYF.

The chain combines TRBV9 with TRBJ2-1; 8 bases agree with TRBD2. Germline CDR1 and CDR2: SGDLS and YYNGEE. This CDR3 is built from 14 residues. V lost 0 bases and J lost 8; bases outside the gene matches: 4. CDR3 protein: CASSVEGTSHEQFF. DNA of the CDR3: TGTGCCAGCAGCGTAGAGGGGACTAGTCATGAGCAGTTCTTC. Full variable domain (missing parts from reference TRBV9 and TRBJ2-1): DSGVTQTPKHLITATGQRVTLRCSPRSGDLSVYWYQQSLDQGLQFLIQYYNGEERAKGNILERFSAQQFPDLHSELNLSSLELGDSALYFCASSVEGTSHEQFFGPGTRLTVL.

The chain uses TRBV29-1 and TRBJ2-7, with 7 bases fitting TRBD1. Germline CDR1 and CDR2: SQVTM and ANQGSEA. J was trimmed by 2 bases and V by 5 bases; bases with no gene match: 3. This CDR3 is 12 amino acids long. CDR3 sequence: CSVNGQAYEQYF. The CDR3 region has the DNA TGCAGCGTTAACGGACAGGCCTACGAGCAGTACTTC.

This clone was found once. V and J are TRBV11-3 and TRBJ2-7, with 12 positions matching TRBD1. The CDR3 contains 14 residues. With V trimmed by 4 bases and J by 6 bases, 4 bases remained unmatched. Germline V gene data show CDR1 as SGHNT and CDR2 as YENEEA. The CDR3 sequence is CASSSGTGGREQYF. The CDR3 region has the DNA TGTGCCAGCAGCTCCGGGACAGGGGGCCGCGAGCAGTACTTC.

This chain joins TRBV20-1 and TRBJ2-7, with D uncertain. This CDR3 is built from 11 residues. V dropped 0 bases and J dropped 4 bases, with 4 bases sitting between them. Germline V CDR1 and CDR2: DFQATT, SNEGSKA (reference sequence). The CDR3 nucleotides are TGCAGTGCTAGAGAACGGTACGAGCAGTACTTC. Protein: CSARERYEQYF.

This clone was observed once. In the same sample, other DNA sequences code for this CDR3. The rearrangement links TRBV7-9 to TRBJ1-5; tentatively, D is TRBD1 (5 bases). The ends were cut back, 2 bases at V and 5 bases at J, with 10 bases in the middle. This CDR3 has 14 residues. Germline CDR1 SEHNR, CDR2 FQNEAQ (reference sequence). The CDR3 here is CASSLMGGDQPQHF. DNA for the CDR3: TGTGCCAGCAGCTTAATGGGGGGAGATCAGCCCCAGCATTTT. The whole variable domain, remainder taken from reference TRBV7-9 and TRBJ1-5, is DTGVSQNPRHKITKRGQNVTFRCDPISEHNRLYWYRQTLGQGPEFLTYFQNEAQLEKSRLLSDRFSAERPKGSFSTLEIQRTEQGDSAMYLCASSLMGGDQPQHFGDGTRLSIL.

The chain recombines TRBV5-4 with TRBJ1-1; unclear D gene. Trimming cost V 4 bases and J 1 base, with 5 bases left between them. Germline V gene sequence: CDR1 SGHNT, CDR2 YYREEE (reference sequence). The CDR3 spans 12 residues. The DNA for the CDR3 is TGTGCCAGCAGCGGGCGGAACACTGAAGCTTTCTTT. Protein product: CASSGRNTEAFF.

This chain links TRBV11-2 with TRBJ2-5; TRBD2 matches 8 bases. The V gene's germline CDR1 is SGHAT and CDR2 FQNNGV. Unmatched junction bases numbered 6, after V lost 5 bases and J lost 4 bases. The length of the CDR3 is 14 residues. For the CDR3, the DNA is TGTGCCAGCAGCCAGGGACTAGAAGGAGAGACCCAGTACTTC. Its protein is CASSQGLEGETQYF. Full variable domain (rest looked up from reference TRBV11-2 and TRBJ2-5): EAGVAQSPRYKIIEKRQSVAFWCNPISGHATLYWYQQILGQGPKLLIQFQNNGVVDDSQLPKDRFSAERLKGVDSTLKIQPAKLEDSAVYLCASSQGLEGETQYFGPGTRLLVL.

The J gene is TRBJ2-5, the V gene TRBV14, with a possible D match to TRBD1 (5 bases). The V gene lost 6 bases and the J gene lost 5 bases, with 22 bases spanning the gap. CDR1 and CDR2 (germline): SGHDN, FVKESK. The CDR3 covers 16 residues. Here the CDR3 reads CASSTGAWAEAETQYF. The CDR3 region has the DNA TGTGCCAGCAGTACAGGAGCTTGGGCCGAAGCGGAGACCCAGTACTTC.

The chain combines TRBV3-1 (or the pseudogene TRBV3-2) with TRBJ2-7; D may be TRBD2 (6 bases). V lost 6 bases to trimming and J lost 4 bases, with 13 bases between them. The CDR3 extends over 13 amino acids. Germline CDR1 and CDR2: LGHDT and YNNKEL (reference sequence). DNA of the CDR3: TGTGCCAGCAGTCGGGCTAGCGCGTACGAGCAGTACTTC. Protein product: CASSRASAYEQYF.

Notes on this clone: Different DNA sequences within this sample yield the same CDR3. The chain is built from TRBV13 and TRBJ1-1, with D perhaps matching TRBD1 (5 bases). CDR3 length: 13 residues. Per the germline V gene, CDR1 is PRHDT and CDR2 is FYEKMQ (reference sequence). V was pared by 1 base and J by 5 bases, with 8 bases between. CDR3 region: CASSLVGGTEAFF. In nucleotides, the CDR3 is TGTGCCAGCAGCTTAGTCGGGGGAACTGAAGCTTTCTTT.

The J gene is TRBJ2-2, the V gene TRBV19, with 9 positions matching TRBD2. Germline V gene data show CDR1 as LNHDA and CDR2 as SQIVND (reference sequence). The CDR3 spans 15 residues. With V trimmed by 3 bases and J by 7 bases, 6 bases remained unmatched. The CDR3 DNA reads as TGTGCCAGTAGTATGGGGGTAGCGGGAGACGGGGAGCTGTTTTTT. It specifies CASSMGVAGDGELFF. Looking up the rest from reference TRBV19 and TRBJ2-2 gives the full variable domain: DGGITQSPKYLFRKEGQNVTLSCEQNLNHDAMYWYRQDPGQGLRLIYYSQIVNDFQKGDIAEGYSVSREKKESFPLTVTSAQKNPTAFYLCASSMGVAGDGELFFGEGSRLTVL.

V is TRBV6-5 and J is TRBJ2-2, with D perhaps TRBD1 (6 bases). The CDR3 is 14 amino acids. V was pared by 6 bases and J by 3 bases, with 11 bases between. Germline V lookup: CDR1 MNHEY, CDR2 SVGAGI. The CDR3 loop is CASRGNRDTGELFF. The CDR3 DNA reads as TGTGCCAGCAGGGGAAACAGGGACACCGGGGAGCTGTTTTTT.